A selection of T cell receptor beta chains follows, all from one sample in a study of cytomegalovirus exposure and HLA in healthy donors. The data were produced by immunoSEQ multiplex PCR, yet TCRdb's version contains in-frame clones alone and is incomplete. The top ten hold 1% to 1.5% of the sample, which has 150,000 to 200,000 clones, 65% to 85% seen once. The material sequenced was PBMCs. The origin of the receptors is a man aged 45-65 years in good health and CMV-seropositive. Both conserved end residues are part of each CDR3. D genes are given only for firm matches. A row's size may be missing; if present it is once, few, many or a size class.

clone_size: -; d_call: -; cdr3_length: 13; j_call: TRBJ1-5; v_call: TRBV5-1; cdr3_nt: TGCGCCAGCAGCGGACTGCCAGATCAGCCCCAGCATTTT; cdr3_aa: CASSGLPDQPQHF
clone_size: -; d_call: TRBD1; cdr3_length: 14; j_call: TRBJ2-5; v_call: TRBV7-8; cdr3_nt: TGTGCCAGCAGTTCGACAGGGCTTAAAGAGACCCAGTACTTC; cdr3_aa: CASSSTGLKETQYF
clone_size: -; d_call: -; cdr3_length: 14; j_call: TRBJ2-1; v_call: TRBV4-3; cdr3_nt: TGCGCCAGCAGCAGGGGCGGGACCTACAATGAGCAGTTCTTC; cdr3_aa: CASSRGGTYNEQFF
clone_size: -; d_call: -; cdr3_length: 14; j_call: TRBJ2-7; v_call: TRBV4-2; cdr3_nt: TGTGCCAGCAGCTGGACCGGGACTCCCTACGAGCAGTACTTC; cdr3_aa: CASSWTGTPYEQYF
clone_size: -; d_call: -; cdr3_length: 14; j_call: TRBJ1-1; v_call: TRBV7-2; cdr3_nt: TGTGCCAGCAGCTCCCCCGGCGGGATCACTGAAGCTTTCTTT; cdr3_aa: CASSSPGGITEAFF
clone_size: -; d_call: TRBD1; cdr3_length: 14; j_call: TRBJ1-2; v_call: TRBV2; cdr3_nt: TGTGCCACAAAGGGAACAGGGGAGAGCTATGGCTACACCTTC; cdr3_aa: CATKGTGESYGYTF
clone_size: -; d_call: TRBD2; cdr3_length: 16; j_call: TRBJ2-1; v_call: TRBV29-1; cdr3_nt: TGCAGCGTGCCCCCGACTAGCGGTGTTTCCTACAATGAGCAGTTCTTC; cdr3_aa: CSVPPTSGVSYNEQFF
clone_size: -; d_call: -; cdr3_length: 16; j_call: TRBJ1-2; v_call: TRBV25-1; cdr3_nt: TGTGCCAGCAGTGAACCCCTGGGGGCCGCTAACTATGGCTACACCTTC; cdr3_aa: CASSEPLGAANYGYTF
clone_size: few; d_call: TRBD2; cdr3_length: 15; j_call: TRBJ2-1; v_call: TRBV28; cdr3_nt: TGTGCCAGCGTCTCTAGCGGGTACTCCTACAATGAGCAGTTCTTC; cdr3_aa: CASVSSGYSYNEQFF
clone_size: -; d_call: -; cdr3_length: 18; j_call: TRBJ2-3; v_call: TRBV9; cdr3_nt: TGTGCCAGCAGCGTAGTCCTAGCGGGTATCTCAGGGGGAGATACGCAGTATTTT; cdr3_aa: CASSVVLAGISGGDTQYF
clone_size: -; d_call: -; cdr3_length: 15; j_call: TRBJ1-1; v_call: TRBV5-1; cdr3_nt: TGCGCCAGCAGCTTGGCAGGAGGGGCCGCCACTGAAGCTTTCTTT; cdr3_aa: CASSLAGGAATEAFF
clone_size: -; d_call: -; cdr3_length: 14; j_call: TRBJ1-1; v_call: TRBV5-1; cdr3_nt: TGCGCCAGCAGCTTGCTTAAGGCGGACACTGAAGCTTTCTTT; cdr3_aa: CASSLLKADTEAFF
clone_size: -; d_call: -; cdr3_length: 17; j_call: TRBJ2-1; v_call: TRBV27; cdr3_nt: TGTGCCAGCAGTTTATTCGATCCGGGAGTCTCCTACAATGAGCAGTTCTTC; cdr3_aa: CASSLFDPGVSYNEQFF
clone_size: -; d_call: TRBD1; cdr3_length: 17; j_call: TRBJ1-5; v_call: TRBV5-6; cdr3_nt: TGTGCCAGCAGCGCGGACAGGGGGCGGGCTAACAATCAGCCCCAGCATTTT; cdr3_aa: CASSADRGRANNQPQHF
clone_size: -; d_call: TRBD1; cdr3_length: 14; j_call: TRBJ2-1; v_call: TRBV28; cdr3_nt: TGTGCCAGCAGAGAGGACAGGACTGACAATGAGCAGTTCTTC; cdr3_aa: CASREDRTDNEQFF
clone_size: -; d_call: -; cdr3_length: 11; j_call: TRBJ2-7; v_call: TRBV11-2; cdr3_nt: TGTGCCAGCAGCGGGCAGCTCGAGCAGTACTTC; cdr3_aa: CASSGQLEQYF
clone_size: -; d_call: -; cdr3_length: 14; j_call: TRBJ1-2; v_call: TRBV5-1; cdr3_nt: TGCGCCAGCAGCTTGGTTGGGCAGGATAGTGGCTACACCTTC; cdr3_aa: CASSLVGQDSGYTF
clone_size: once; d_call: TRBD1; cdr3_length: 14; j_call: TRBJ2-2; v_call: TRBV28; cdr3_nt: TGTGCCAGCGCCGGGACAGGGAAGGCCGGGGAGCTGTTTTTT; cdr3_aa: CASAGTGKAGELFF
clone_size: -; d_call: -; cdr3_length: 13; j_call: TRBJ1-5; v_call: TRBV27; cdr3_nt: TGTGCCAGCACCTCAGGGTCAGGTCAGCCCCAGCATTTT; cdr3_aa: CASTSGSGQPQHF
clone_size: -; d_call: -; cdr3_length: 14; j_call: TRBJ1-5; v_call: TRBV2; cdr3_nt: TGTGCCAGCAGTGCCCTCTACGGTAACCAGCCCCAGCATTTT; cdr3_aa: CASSALYGNQPQHF
clone_size: -; d_call: -; cdr3_length: 13; j_call: TRBJ2-5; v_call: TRBV6-5; cdr3_nt: TGTGCCAGCAGTACCCACAAGAAAGAGACCCAGTACTTC; cdr3_aa: CASSTHKKETQYF
clone_size: few; d_call: TRBD1; cdr3_length: 15; j_call: TRBJ2-2; v_call: TRBV5-4; cdr3_nt: TGTGCCAGCAGCTTGGTGGGACAGGGGGTCGGGGAGCTGTTTTTT; cdr3_aa: CASSLVGQGVGELFF
clone_size: -; d_call: -; cdr3_length: 11; j_call: TRBJ2-2; v_call: TRBV18; cdr3_nt: TGTGCCAGCTCACCGGCAGGGGAGCTGTTTTTT; cdr3_aa: CASSPAGELFF
clone_size: -; d_call: TRBD2; cdr3_length: 16; j_call: TRBJ2-5; v_call: TRBV4-1; cdr3_nt: TGCGCCAGCAGCCGGGTAGCGGGAGGGCCGGGAGAGACCCAGTACTTC; cdr3_aa: CASSRVAGGPGETQYF
clone_size: -; d_call: -; cdr3_length: 13; j_call: TRBJ2-3; v_call: TRBV6-5; cdr3_nt: TGTGCCAGCCAGGGTGGCAGCGCAGATACGCAGTATTTT; cdr3_aa: CASQGGSADTQYF
clone_size: -; d_call: TRBD2; cdr3_length: 14; j_call: TRBJ2-7; v_call: TRBV4-3; cdr3_nt: TGCGCCAGCAGCCAAGATTGGACTAGCTACGAGCAGTACTTC; cdr3_aa: CASSQDWTSYEQYF
clone_size: -; d_call: -; cdr3_length: 14; j_call: TRBJ1-5; v_call: TRBV19; cdr3_nt: TGTGCCAGTAGCCCCAGAAGCGGGGATCAGCCCCAGCATTTT; cdr3_aa: CASSPRSGDQPQHF
clone_size: -; d_call: -; cdr3_length: 15; j_call: TRBJ1-3; v_call: TRBV18; cdr3_nt: TGTGCCAGCTCACCACCGGTGTTGGCAGGAAACACCATATATTTT; cdr3_aa: CASSPPVLAGNTIYF
clone_size: -; d_call: TRBD1; cdr3_length: 13; j_call: TRBJ2-7; v_call: TRBV5-4; cdr3_nt: TGTGCCAGCAGCCGACAGGGATCCTACGAGCAGTACTTC; cdr3_aa: CASSRQGSYEQYF
clone_size: -; d_call: -; cdr3_length: 15; j_call: TRBJ2-1; v_call: TRBV27; cdr3_nt: TGTGCCAGCGGGGTCCCGGGGGAAATCCCCAATGAGCAGTTCTTC; cdr3_aa: CASGVPGEIPNEQFF
clone_size: -; d_call: TRBD1; cdr3_length: 14; j_call: TRBJ2-7; v_call: TRBV6-5; cdr3_nt: TGTGCCAGCAGAGGGACAGGAAGCTCCTACGAGCAGTACTTC; cdr3_aa: CASRGTGSSYEQYF
clone_size: -; d_call: TRBD2; cdr3_length: 17; j_call: TRBJ2-3; v_call: TRBV5-1; cdr3_nt: TGCGCCAGCAGCTCCCTCGGGAGCGGGGGGTACACAGATACGCAGTATTTT; cdr3_aa: CASSSLGSGGYTDTQYF
clone_size: -; d_call: TRBD1; cdr3_length: 14; j_call: TRBJ2-4; v_call: TRBV28; cdr3_nt: TGTGCCAGCAAAGGGGTCTTCGGGGACAGGGAAGAGTACTTC; cdr3_aa: CASKGVFGDREEYF
clone_size: -; d_call: -; cdr3_length: 18; j_call: TRBJ1-5; v_call: TRBV18; cdr3_nt: TGTGCCAGCTCACCACGGAGCGAGGGCACGGATGGAAATCAGCCCCAGCATTTT; cdr3_aa: CASSPRSEGTDGNQPQHF
clone_size: -; d_call: -; cdr3_length: 13; j_call: TRBJ1-1; v_call: TRBV4-1; cdr3_nt: TGCGCCAGCAGCCAAGACGGGAACACTGAAGCTTTCTTT; cdr3_aa: CASSQDGNTEAFF
clone_size: -; d_call: -; cdr3_length: 14; j_call: TRBJ2-3; v_call: TRBV27; cdr3_nt: TGTGCCAGCAGCCGAAACCCTACGTCAGATACGCAGTATTTT; cdr3_aa: CASSRNPTSDTQYF
clone_size: -; d_call: -; cdr3_length: 16; j_call: TRBJ2-7; v_call: TRBV6-1; cdr3_nt: TGTGCCAGCAGTGCTGTCGGAGAGGGAGTCTTCTACGAGCAGTACTTC; cdr3_aa: CASSAVGEGVFYEQYF
clone_size: -; d_call: -; cdr3_length: 11; j_call: TRBJ2-1; v_call: TRBV21-1; cdr3_nt: TGTGCCAGCTTCGATAGCAATGAGCAGTTCTTC; cdr3_aa: CASFDSNEQFF
clone_size: -; d_call: -; cdr3_length: 14; j_call: TRBJ1-2; v_call: TRBV4-3; cdr3_nt: TGCGCCAGCAGCCCTGTCCTAGGGGGAAGAGGCTACACCTTC; cdr3_aa: CASSPVLGGRGYTF
clone_size: -; d_call: TRBD1; cdr3_length: 16; j_call: TRBJ1-2; v_call: TRBV6-1; cdr3_nt: TGTGCCAGCAGTGCCAGGGGGCGATCCGCTAACTATGGCTACACCTTC; cdr3_aa: CASSARGRSANYGYTF
clone_size: once; d_call: TRBD1; cdr3_length: 12; j_call: TRBJ1-1; v_call: TRBV28; cdr3_nt: TGTGCCAGCAGTCTCCCAACAGGGGTAGCTTTCTTT; cdr3_aa: CASSLPTGVAFF
clone_size: -; d_call: -; cdr3_length: 12; j_call: TRBJ2-1; v_call: TRBV18; cdr3_nt: TGTGCCAGCTCACCCCGGACAGATGAGCAGTTCTTC; cdr3_aa: CASSPRTDEQFF
clone_size: -; d_call: TRBD2; cdr3_length: 16; j_call: TRBJ2-1; v_call: TRBV4-3; cdr3_nt: TGCGCCAGCAGCCAAGTTCCGGGACTAGCGGGAGGGGAGCAGTTCTTC; cdr3_aa: CASSQVPGLAGGEQFF
clone_size: -; d_call: -; cdr3_length: 14; j_call: TRBJ2-7; v_call: TRBV19; cdr3_nt: TGTGCCAGTAGTATCTCGGGAGTACGGAACGAGCAGTACTTC; cdr3_aa: CASSISGVRNEQYF
clone_size: -; d_call: -; cdr3_length: 15; j_call: TRBJ1-2; v_call: TRBV5-5; cdr3_nt: TGTGCCAGCAGCTTGGTCGAGTCTGCTCACTATGGCTACACCTTC; cdr3_aa: CASSLVESAHYGYTF
clone_size: -; d_call: TRBD1; cdr3_length: 16; j_call: TRBJ1-4; v_call: TRBV28; cdr3_nt: TGTGCCAGCAGTTTAAGAACAGGGGTGGGTAATGAAAAACTGTTTTTT; cdr3_aa: CASSLRTGVGNEKLFF
clone_size: few; d_call: -; cdr3_length: 15; j_call: TRBJ1-1; v_call: TRBV4-2; cdr3_nt: TGTGCCAGCAGCCAAGATCATGCAGGGCCCACTGAAGCTTTCTTT; cdr3_aa: CASSQDHAGPTEAFF
clone_size: -; d_call: TRBD1; cdr3_length: 14; j_call: TRBJ1-1; v_call: TRBV30; cdr3_nt: TGTGCCTGGGGGCCCACCGGGACAGGGAATGAAGCTTTCTTT; cdr3_aa: CAWGPTGTGNEAFF
clone_size: -; d_call: TRBD1; cdr3_length: 18; j_call: TRBJ1-5; v_call: TRBV19; cdr3_nt: TGTGCCAGTAGTAACCCCCCCGGGACAGGCCGTAGCAATCAGCCCCAGCATTTT; cdr3_aa: CASSNPPGTGRSNQPQHF
clone_size: -; d_call: -; cdr3_length: 15; j_call: TRBJ2-3; v_call: TRBV5-1; cdr3_nt: TGCGCCAGCAGCGCCGGGGACTCCAGCACAGATACGCAGTATTTT; cdr3_aa: CASSAGDSSTDTQYF
clone_size: -; d_call: TRBD1; cdr3_length: 13; j_call: TRBJ1-1; v_call: TRBV7-9; cdr3_nt: TGTGCCAGCAGCTACCCCCGGACAGGTGAAGCTTTCTTT; cdr3_aa: CASSYPRTGEAFF